This T cell receptor (beta chain) comes out of a study of T cell responses to AZD1222 COVID-19 vaccine. Turning to the study itself: Pooling was applied to second doses at about 4 or about 12 weeks. Overall study results and limits: A rise in Spike-specific TCR breadth and depth followed two AZD1222 doses. Seropositive AZD1222 recipients at baseline numbered only six or seven.

The CDR3 length is 14 residues. Germline V gives CDR1 SGHAT, CDR2 FQNNGV. V lost 5 bases and J lost 5; bases outside the gene matches: 8. Generated by immunoSEQ multiplex PCR, the TCRdb table keeps only in-frame clones and is missing some. The data show around 180,000 clones, with around 87% seen just once and approximately 6.9% held by the top ten. As to this clone: Its target is unknown.

Sequenced here: peripheral blood, sampled on day 0 of AZD1222 vaccination. The clonotype originates from an adult in good health. This rearrangement joins TRBV11-2 to TRBJ2-5; 7 bases align to TRBD2. Here the CDR3 DNA reads TGTGCCAGCAGCCCCACTAGCGCGGGGGAGACCCAGTACTTC. This translates into CASSPTSAGETQYF.